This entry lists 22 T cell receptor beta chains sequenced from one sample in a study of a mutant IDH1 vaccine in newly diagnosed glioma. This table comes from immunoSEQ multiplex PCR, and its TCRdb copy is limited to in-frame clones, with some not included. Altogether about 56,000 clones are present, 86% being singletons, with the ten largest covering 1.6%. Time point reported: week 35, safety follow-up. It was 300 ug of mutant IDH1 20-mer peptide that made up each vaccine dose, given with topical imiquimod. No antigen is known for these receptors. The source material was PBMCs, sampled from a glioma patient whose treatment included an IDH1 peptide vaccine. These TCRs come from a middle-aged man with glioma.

The CDR3 nucleotides are TGTGCCAGCAGCGTAGCTGGGGGCTCTGAGACCCAGTACTTC. This encodes CASSVAGGSETQYF. The chain carries TRBV9 and TRBJ2-5, with D maybe TRBD1 (6 bases). Germline V gives CDR1 SGDLS, CDR2 YYNGEE. Trimming shortened V by 0 bases and J by 5 bases, and 11 bases separated the two germline ends. The CDR3 extends over 14 amino acids.

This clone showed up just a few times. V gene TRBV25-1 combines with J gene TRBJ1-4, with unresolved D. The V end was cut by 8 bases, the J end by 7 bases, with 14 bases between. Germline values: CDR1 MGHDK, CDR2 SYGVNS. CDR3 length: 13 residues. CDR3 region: CASSAAGGEKLFF. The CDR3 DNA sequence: TGTGCCAGCTCGGCAGCGGGTGGTGAAAAACTGTTTTTT.

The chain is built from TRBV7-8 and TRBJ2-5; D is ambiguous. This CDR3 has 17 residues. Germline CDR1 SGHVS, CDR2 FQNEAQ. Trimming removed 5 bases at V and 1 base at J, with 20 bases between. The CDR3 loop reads CASSPNFGVGIQETQYF. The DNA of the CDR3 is TGTGCCAGCAGCCCTAACTTTGGGGTGGGGATCCAAGAGACCCAGTACTTC.

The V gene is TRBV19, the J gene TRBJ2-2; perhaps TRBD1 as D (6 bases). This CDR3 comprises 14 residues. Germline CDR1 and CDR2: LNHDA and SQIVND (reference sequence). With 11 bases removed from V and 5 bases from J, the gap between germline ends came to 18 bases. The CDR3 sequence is CARSQGGITGELFF. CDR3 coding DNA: TGTGCCCGCTCACAGGGCGGTATTACCGGGGAGCTGTTTTTT.

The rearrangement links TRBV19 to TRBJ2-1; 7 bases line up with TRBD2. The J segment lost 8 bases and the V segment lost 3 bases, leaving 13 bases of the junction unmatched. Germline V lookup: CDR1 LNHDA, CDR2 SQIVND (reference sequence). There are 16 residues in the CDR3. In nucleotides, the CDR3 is TGTGCCAGTAGTATGGGGTGGGGCGGGAGTAGGTATGAGCAGTTCTTC. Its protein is CASSMGWGGSRYEQFF.

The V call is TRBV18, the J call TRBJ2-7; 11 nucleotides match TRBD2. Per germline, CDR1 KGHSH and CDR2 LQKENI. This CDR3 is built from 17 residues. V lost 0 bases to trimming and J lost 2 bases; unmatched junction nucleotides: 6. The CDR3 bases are TGTGCCAGCTCACCACCCCTTATTAGCGGGAGGGCCTACGAGCAGTACTTC. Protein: CASSPPLISGRAYEQYF.

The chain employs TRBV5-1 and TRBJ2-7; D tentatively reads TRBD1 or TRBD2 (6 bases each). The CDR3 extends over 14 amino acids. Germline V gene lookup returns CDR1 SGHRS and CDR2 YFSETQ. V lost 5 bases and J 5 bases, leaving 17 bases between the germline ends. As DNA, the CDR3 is TGCGCCAGCAGTGGGGGTAGGGGGGCCGACGAGCAGTACTTC. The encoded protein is CASSGGRGADEQYF.

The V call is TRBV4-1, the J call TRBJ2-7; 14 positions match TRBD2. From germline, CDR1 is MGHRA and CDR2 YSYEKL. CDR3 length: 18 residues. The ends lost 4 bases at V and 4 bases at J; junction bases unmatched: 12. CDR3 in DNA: TGCGCCAGCAGCCGAGAATCCGGGACTAGCGGGAGTACGTACGAGCAGTACTTC. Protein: CASSRESGTSGSTYEQYF.

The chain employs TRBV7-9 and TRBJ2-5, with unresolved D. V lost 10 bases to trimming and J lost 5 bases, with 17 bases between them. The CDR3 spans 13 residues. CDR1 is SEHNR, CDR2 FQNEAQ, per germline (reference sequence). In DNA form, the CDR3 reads TGTGCCAACGTGGACGGGCCCACTGAGACCCAGTACTTC. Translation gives CANVDGPTETQYF.

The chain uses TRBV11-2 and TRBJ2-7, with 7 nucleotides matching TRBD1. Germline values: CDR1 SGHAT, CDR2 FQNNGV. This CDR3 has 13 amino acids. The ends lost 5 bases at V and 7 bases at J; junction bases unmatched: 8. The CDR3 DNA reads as TGTGCCAGCAGCAGTCAGGGGGTTGGGGAGCAGTACTTC. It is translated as CASSSQGVGEQYF.

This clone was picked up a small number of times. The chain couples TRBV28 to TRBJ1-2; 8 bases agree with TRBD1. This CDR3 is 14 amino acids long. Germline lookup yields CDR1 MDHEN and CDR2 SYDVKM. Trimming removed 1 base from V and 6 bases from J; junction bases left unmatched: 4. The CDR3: CASSLSTGAHGYTF. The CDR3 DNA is TGTGCCAGCAGTTTATCGACAGGGGCCCATGGCTACACCTTC.

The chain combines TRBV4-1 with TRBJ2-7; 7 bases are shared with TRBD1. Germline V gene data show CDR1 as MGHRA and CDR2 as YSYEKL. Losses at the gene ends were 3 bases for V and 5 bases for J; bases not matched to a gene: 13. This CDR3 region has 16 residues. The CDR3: CASSHPPRQGSDEQYF. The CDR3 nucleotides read TGCGCCAGCAGCCACCCTCCGAGACAGGGTTCAGACGAGCAGTACTTC.

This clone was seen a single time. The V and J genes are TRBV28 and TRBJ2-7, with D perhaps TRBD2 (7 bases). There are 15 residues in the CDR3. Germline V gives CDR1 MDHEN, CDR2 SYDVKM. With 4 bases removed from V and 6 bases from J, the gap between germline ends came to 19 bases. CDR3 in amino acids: CASSSPRGGAGEQYF. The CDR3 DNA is TGTGCCAGCAGTTCTCCCCGAGGGGGGGCGGGCGAGCAGTACTTC. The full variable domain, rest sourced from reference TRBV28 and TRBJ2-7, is DVKVTQSSRYLVKRTGEKVFLECVQDMDHENMFWYRQDPGLGLRLIYFSYDVKMKEKGDIPEGYSVSREKKERFSLILESASTNQTSMYLCASSSPRGGAGEQYFGPGTRLTVT.

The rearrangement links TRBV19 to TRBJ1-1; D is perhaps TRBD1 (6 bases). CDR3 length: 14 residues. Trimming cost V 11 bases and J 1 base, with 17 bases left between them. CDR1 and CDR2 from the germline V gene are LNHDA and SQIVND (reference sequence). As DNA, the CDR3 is TGTGCCTGTCGTTGGGGGGGCGAGAACACTGAAGCTTTCTTT. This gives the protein CACRWGGENTEAFF. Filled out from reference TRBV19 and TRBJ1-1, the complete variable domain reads DGGITQSPKYLFRKEGQNVTLSCEQNLNHDAMYWYRQDPGQGLRLIYYSQIVNDFQKGDIAEGYSVSREKKESFPLTVTSAQKNPTAFYLCACRWGGENTEAFFGQGTRLTVV.

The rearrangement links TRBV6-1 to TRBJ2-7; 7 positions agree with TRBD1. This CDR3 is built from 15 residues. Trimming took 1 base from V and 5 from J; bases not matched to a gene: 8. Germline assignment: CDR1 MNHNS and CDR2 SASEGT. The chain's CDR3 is CASSEGWTGQNEQYF. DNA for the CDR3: TGTGCCAGCAGTGAAGGGTGGACAGGTCAAAACGAGCAGTACTTC.

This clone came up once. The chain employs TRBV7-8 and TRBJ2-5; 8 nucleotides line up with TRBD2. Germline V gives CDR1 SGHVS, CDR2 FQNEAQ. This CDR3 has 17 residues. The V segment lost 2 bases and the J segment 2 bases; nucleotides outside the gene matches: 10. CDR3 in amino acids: CASSLIAGGEGQETQYF. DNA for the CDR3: TGTGCCAGCAGCTTAATTGCGGGAGGTGAGGGACAAGAGACCCAGTACTTC.

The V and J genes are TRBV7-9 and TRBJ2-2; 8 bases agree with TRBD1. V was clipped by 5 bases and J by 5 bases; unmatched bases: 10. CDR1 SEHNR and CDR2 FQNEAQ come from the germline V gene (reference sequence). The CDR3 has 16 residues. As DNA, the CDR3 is TGTGCCAGCAGCCCTACAGGGACAGGCCCTACCGGGGAGCTGTTTTTT. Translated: CASSPTGTGPTGELFF.

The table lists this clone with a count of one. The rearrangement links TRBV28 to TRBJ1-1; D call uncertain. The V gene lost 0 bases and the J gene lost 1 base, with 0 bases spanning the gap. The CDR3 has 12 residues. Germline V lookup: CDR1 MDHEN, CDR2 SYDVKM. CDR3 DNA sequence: TGTGCCAGCAGTTTATGGAACACTGAAGCTTTCTTT. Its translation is CASSLWNTEAFF.

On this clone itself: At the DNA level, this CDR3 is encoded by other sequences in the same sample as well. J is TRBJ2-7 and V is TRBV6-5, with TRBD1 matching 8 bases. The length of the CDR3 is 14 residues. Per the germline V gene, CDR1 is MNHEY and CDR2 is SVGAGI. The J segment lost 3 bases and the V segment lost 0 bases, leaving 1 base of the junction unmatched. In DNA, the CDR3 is TGTGCCAGCAGTTACTCTGGACAGGGCTACGAGCAGTACTTC. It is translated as CASSYSGQGYEQYF.

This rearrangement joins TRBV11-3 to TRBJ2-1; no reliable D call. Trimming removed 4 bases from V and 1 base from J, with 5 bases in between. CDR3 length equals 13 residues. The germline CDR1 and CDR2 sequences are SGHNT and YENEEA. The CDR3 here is CASSSQSYNEQFF. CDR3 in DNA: TGTGCCAGCAGCTCTCAGTCCTACAATGAGCAGTTCTTC.

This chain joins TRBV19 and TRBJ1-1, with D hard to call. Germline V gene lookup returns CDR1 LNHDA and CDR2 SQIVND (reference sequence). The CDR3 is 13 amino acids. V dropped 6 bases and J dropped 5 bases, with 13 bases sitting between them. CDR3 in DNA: TGTGCCAGTAGGCAGGAGGTCAAGACTGAAGCTTTCTTT. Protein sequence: CASRQEVKTEAFF.

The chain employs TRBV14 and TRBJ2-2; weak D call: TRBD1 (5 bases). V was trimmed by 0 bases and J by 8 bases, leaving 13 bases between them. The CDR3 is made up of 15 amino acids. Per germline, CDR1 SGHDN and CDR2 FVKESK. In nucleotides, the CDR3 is TGTGCCAGCAGCCAAGATCGTGGCAGGGTAGGGGAGCTGTTTTTT. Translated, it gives CASSQDRGRVGELFF.